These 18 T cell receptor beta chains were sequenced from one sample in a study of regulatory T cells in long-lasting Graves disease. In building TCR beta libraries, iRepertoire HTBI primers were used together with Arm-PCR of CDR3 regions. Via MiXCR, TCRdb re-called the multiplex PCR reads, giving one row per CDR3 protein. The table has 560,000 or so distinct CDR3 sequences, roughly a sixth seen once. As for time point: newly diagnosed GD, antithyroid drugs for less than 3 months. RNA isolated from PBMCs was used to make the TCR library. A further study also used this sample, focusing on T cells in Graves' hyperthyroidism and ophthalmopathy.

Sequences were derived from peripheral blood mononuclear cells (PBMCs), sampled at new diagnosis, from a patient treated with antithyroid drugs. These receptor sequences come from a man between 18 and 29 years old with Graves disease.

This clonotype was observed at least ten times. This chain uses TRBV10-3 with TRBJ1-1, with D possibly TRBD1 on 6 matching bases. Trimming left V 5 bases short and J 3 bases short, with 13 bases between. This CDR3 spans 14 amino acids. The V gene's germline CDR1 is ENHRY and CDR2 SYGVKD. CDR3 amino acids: CAISTLQGDTEAFF. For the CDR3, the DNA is TGTGCCATCAGTACATTACAGGGAGACACTGAAGCTTTCTTT.

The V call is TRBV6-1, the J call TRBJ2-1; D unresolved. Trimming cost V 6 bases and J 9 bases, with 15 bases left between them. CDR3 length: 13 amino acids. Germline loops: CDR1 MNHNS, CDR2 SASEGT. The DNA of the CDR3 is TGTGCCAGCAGGCGGAAAACTATGAGTGAGCAGTTCTTC. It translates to CASRRKTMSEQFF.

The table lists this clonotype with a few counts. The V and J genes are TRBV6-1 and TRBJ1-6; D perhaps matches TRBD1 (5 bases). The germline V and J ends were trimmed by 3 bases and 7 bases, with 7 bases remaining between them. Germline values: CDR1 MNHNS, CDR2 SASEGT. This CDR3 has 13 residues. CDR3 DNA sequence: TGTGCCAGCAGTGAGCGGGACAATTCACCCCTCCACTTT. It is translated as CASSERDNSPLHF.

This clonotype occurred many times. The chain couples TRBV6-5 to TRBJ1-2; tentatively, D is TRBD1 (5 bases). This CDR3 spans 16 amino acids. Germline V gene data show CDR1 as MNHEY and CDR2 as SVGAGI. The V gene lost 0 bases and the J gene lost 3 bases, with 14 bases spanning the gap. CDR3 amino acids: CASSYSSGPGDYGYTF. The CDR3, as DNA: TGTGCCAGCAGTTACTCGTCCGGCCCGGGGGACTATGGCTACACCTTC.

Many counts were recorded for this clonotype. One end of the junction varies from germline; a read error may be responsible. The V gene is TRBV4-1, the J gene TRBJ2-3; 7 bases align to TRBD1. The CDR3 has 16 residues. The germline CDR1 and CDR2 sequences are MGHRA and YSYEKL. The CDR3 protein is CASSQDGQAYEDTQYF. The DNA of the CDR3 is TGTGCCAGCAGCCAAGACGGACAGGCCTACGAAGATACGCAGTATTTT.

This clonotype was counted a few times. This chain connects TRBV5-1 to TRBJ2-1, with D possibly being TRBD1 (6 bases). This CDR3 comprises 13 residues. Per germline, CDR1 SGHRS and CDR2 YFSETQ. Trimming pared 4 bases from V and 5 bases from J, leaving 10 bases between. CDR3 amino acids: CASSGQSHNEQFF. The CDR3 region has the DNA TGCGCCAGCAGCGGACAGTCCCACAATGAGCAGTTCTTC. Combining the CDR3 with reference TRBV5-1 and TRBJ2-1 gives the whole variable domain KAGVTQTPRYLIKTRGQQVTLSCSPISGHRSVSWYQQTPGQGLQFLFEYFSETQRNKGNFPGRFSGRQFSNSRSEMNVSTLELGDSALYLCASSGQSHNEQFFGPGTRLTVL.

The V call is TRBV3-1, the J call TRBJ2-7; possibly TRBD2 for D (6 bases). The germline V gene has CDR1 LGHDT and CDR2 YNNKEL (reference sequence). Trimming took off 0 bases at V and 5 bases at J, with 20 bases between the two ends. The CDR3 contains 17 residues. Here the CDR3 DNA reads TGTGCCAGCAGCCAAGATCGGGACTTATCGGGATGGGACGAGCAGTACTTC. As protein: CASSQDRDLSGWDEQYF.

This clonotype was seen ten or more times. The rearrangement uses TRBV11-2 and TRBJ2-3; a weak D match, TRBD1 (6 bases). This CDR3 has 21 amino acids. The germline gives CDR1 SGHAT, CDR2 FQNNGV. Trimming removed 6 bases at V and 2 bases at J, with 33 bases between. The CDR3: CASRGFRDTRFLAENTDTQYF. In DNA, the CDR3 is TGTGCCAGCAGAGGTTTCCGGGACACTCGTTTTTTGGCGGAGAACACAGATACGCAGTATTTT.

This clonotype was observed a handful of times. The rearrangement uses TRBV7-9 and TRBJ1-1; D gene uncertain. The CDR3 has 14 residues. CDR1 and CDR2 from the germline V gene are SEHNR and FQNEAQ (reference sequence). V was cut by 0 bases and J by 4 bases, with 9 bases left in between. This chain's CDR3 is CASSLAQRTTEAFF. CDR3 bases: TGTGCCAGCAGCTTAGCGCAGCGGACCACTGAAGCTTTCTTT. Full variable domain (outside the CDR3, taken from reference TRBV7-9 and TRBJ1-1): DTGVSQNPRHKITKRGQNVTFRCDPISEHNRLYWYRQTLGQGPEFLTYFQNEAQLEKSRLLSDRFSAERPKGSFSTLEIQRTEQGDSAMYLCASSLAQRTTEAFFGQGTRLTVV.

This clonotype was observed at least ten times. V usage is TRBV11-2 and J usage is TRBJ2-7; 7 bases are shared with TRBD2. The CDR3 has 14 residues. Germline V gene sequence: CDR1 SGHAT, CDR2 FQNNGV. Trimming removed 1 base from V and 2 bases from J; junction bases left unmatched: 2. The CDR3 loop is CASSLGDYTYEQYF. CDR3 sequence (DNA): TGTGCCAGCAGCTTAGGGGACTACACCTACGAGCAGTACTTC.

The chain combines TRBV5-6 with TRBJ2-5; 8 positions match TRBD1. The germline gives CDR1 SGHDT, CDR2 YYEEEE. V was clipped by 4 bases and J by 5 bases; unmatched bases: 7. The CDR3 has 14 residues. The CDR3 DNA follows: TGTGCCAGCAGCCGTCGGACAGGGCGGGAGACCCAGTACTTC. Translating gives CASSRRTGRETQYF.

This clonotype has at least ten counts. Written as DNA, the CDR3 is TGCGCCAGCAGCCCCGGGCCATCCTTCTACGAGCAGTACTTC. This encodes CASSPGPSFYEQYF. The V gene is TRBV5-1, the J gene TRBJ2-7; the D is unclear. This CDR3 spans 14 amino acids. Deletions cut 4 bases from V and 3 bases from J, with 14 bases between. Germline CDR1 SGHRS, CDR2 YFSETQ.

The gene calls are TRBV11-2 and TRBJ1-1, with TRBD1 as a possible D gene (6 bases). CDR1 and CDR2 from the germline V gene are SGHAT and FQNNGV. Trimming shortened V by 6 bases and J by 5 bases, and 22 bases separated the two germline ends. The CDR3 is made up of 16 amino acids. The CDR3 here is CASRFMGHGLLTEAFF. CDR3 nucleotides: TGTGCCAGCAGGTTTATGGGACACGGCCTTTTGACTGAAGCTTTCTTT.

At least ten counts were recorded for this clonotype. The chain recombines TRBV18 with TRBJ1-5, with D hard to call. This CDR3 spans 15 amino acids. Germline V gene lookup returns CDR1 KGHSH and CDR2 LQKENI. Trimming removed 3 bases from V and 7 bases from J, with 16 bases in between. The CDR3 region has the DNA TGTGCCAGCTCACCGGGTGTTCCGGGAGAACAGCCCCAGCATTTT. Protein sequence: CASSPGVPGEQPQHF. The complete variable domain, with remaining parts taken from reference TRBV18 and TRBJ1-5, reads NAGVMQNPRHLVRRRGQEARLRCSPMKGHSHVYWYRQLPEEGLKFMVYLQKENIIDESGMPKERFSAEFPKEGPSILRIQQVVRGDSAAYFCASSPGVPGEQPQHFGDGTRLSIL.

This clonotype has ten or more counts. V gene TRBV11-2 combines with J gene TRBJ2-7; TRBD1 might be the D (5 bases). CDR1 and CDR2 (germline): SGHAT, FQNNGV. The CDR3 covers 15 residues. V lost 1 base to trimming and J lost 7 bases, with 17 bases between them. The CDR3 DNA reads TGTGCCAGCAGCTTAGGTGGGTCAGGGCCCCTGGAGCAGTACTTC. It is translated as CASSLGGSGPLEQYF.

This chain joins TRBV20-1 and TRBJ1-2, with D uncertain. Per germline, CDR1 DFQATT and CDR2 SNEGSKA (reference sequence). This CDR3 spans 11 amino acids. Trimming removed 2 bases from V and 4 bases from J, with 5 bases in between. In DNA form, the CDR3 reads TGCAGTGCTAGACAGGTCTATGGCTACACCTTC. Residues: CSARQVYGYTF.

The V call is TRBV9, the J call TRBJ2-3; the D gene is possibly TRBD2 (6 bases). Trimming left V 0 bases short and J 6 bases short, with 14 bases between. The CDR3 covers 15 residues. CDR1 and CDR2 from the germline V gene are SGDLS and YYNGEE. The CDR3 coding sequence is TGTGCCAGCAGCGTAGGTCGCGGGACCTTCGATACGCAGTATTTT. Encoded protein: CASSVGRGTFDTQYF.

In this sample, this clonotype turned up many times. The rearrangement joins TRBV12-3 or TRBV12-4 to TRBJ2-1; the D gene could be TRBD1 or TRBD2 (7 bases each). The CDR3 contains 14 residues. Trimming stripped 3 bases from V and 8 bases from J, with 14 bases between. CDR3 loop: CASSFVQGGDEQFF. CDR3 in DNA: TGTGCCAGCAGTTTTGTGCAGGGGGGGGATGAGCAGTTCTTC.